Shown below are 29 T cell receptor beta chains from a single sample sequenced in a study of PD-1 blockade in classical Hodgkin lymphoma. Each of the patients experienced relapse following autologous stem cell transplantation, and their brentuximab vedotin exposure differed. Purification of CD4+ T cells from thawed PBMCs was achieved by magnetic negative selection. Here immunoSEQ multiplex PCR was the method, and the copy in TCRdb shows in-frame clones only, minus some. The sample consists of 30,000 or so clones, about 85% of them appearing once. The material was CD4+ T cells from blood, obtained at baseline. These receptors were obtained from a human donor with classical Hodgkin lymphoma.

The chain carries TRBV4-2 and TRBJ1-2, with D possibly TRBD1 on 5 matching bases. The germline gives CDR1 LGHNA, CDR2 YNFKEQ. Trimming removed 0 bases from V and 4 bases from J, with 15 bases in between. This CDR3 spans 16 amino acids. The CDR3 loop reads CASSQDSGRVFYGYTF. In DNA form, the CDR3 reads TGTGCCAGCAGCCAAGACTCGGGCAGGGTTTTCTATGGCTACACCTTC.

The V gene is TRBV7-2, the J gene TRBJ2-7; 11 nucleotides line up with TRBD2. J lost 3 bases, V lost 6 bases, and 4 bases had no gene match. Germline CDR1 and CDR2: SGHTA and FQGNSA. The CDR3 length is 14 residues. CDR3 DNA sequence: TGTGCCAGCAGTGGGGGACTAGCGGTCTACGAGCAGTACTTC. Protein product: CASSGGLAVYEQYF.

The chain has TRBV15 and TRBJ2-5, with 7 bases identical to TRBD1. The CDR3 spans 16 residues. V gave up 4 bases and J gave up 6 bases; unmatched junction bases: 14. Germline assignment: CDR1 LNHNV and CDR2 YYDKDF (reference sequence). The CDR3 sequence: CATSTGREYRGKTQYF. The DNA of the CDR3 is TGTGCCACCAGCACAGGAAGGGAGTACAGGGGAAAGACCCAGTACTTC.

The gene calls are TRBV10-3 and TRBJ2-5; tentatively, D is TRBD2 (5 bases). The J call is uncertain, as TRBJ2-7 better fits the DNA end. Germline V gene data show CDR1 as ENHRY and CDR2 as SYGVKD. The CDR3 length is 12 residues. The CDR3 is CAISETSYEQYF. In DNA, the CDR3 is TGTGCCATCAGTGAGACTAGCTACGAGCAGTACTTC.

The genes are TRBV4-3 and TRBJ1-2; no reliable D call. V was shortened by 0 bases and J by 4 bases, with 12 bases between the two germline ends. The CDR3 extends over 15 amino acids. In germline, CDR1 is LGHNA, CDR2 YSLEER. DNA of the CDR3: TGCGCCAGCAGCCAAGATCTCAACAGACCCTATGGCTACACCTTC. Its protein product is CASSQDLNRPYGYTF.

The J gene is TRBJ1-2, the V gene TRBV4-1; no clear D gene. V was pared by 0 bases and J by 0 bases, with 11 bases between. Germline V gene lookup returns CDR1 MGHRA and CDR2 YSYEKL. The CDR3 contains 16 residues. CDR3 in amino acids: CASSQDTGRTNYGYTF. In DNA form, the CDR3 reads TGCGCCAGCAGCCAAGATACGGGCAGAACTAACTATGGCTACACCTTC.

This clone turned up a few times. The same CDR3 is also encoded by other DNA sequences in this sample. This sequence joins TRBV19 and TRBJ1-1; 8 nucleotides line up with TRBD1. The J segment lost 2 bases and the V segment lost 5 bases, leaving 1 base of the junction unmatched. The CDR3 is made up of 13 amino acids. Germline V gene lookup returns CDR1 LNHDA and CDR2 SQIVND (reference sequence). The CDR3 DNA reads as TGTGCCAGTAGTGACAGGGGTAACACTGAAGCTTTCTTT. Translation gives CASSDRGNTEAFF.

The rearrangement uses TRBV30 and TRBJ2-7, with D possibly TRBD1 on 6 matching bases. The CDR3 is made up of 15 amino acids. Trimming took 1 base from V and 3 from J, leaving 16 bases between them. Germline assignment: CDR1 GTSNPN and CDR2 SVGIG (reference sequence). In nucleotides, the CDR3 is TGTGCCTGGAGTGCCCGACAGGAAAGTCGCTACGAGCAGTACTTC. Translated: CAWSARQESRYEQYF.

The CDR3 spells CASSSSDTQYF. The DNA of the CDR3 is TGTGCCAGCAGCTCCTCAGATACGCAGTATTTT. V gene TRBV7-2 combines with J gene TRBJ2-3; D uncertain. The CDR3 contains 11 residues. Trimming removed 4 bases at V and 4 bases at J, with 3 bases between. Germline V gene lookup returns CDR1 SGHTA and CDR2 FQGNSA.

As DNA, the CDR3 is TGTGCCAGCAGTCCCCGCCGGTTGGGTGGGACCCAGTACTTC. Its protein product is CASSPRRLGGTQYF. The chain combines TRBV27 with TRBJ2-5; D gene ambiguous. This CDR3 has 14 residues. Trimming left V 5 bases short and J 7 bases short, with 17 bases between. CDR1 is MNHEY, CDR2 SMNVEV, per germline (reference sequence).

The chain joins TRBV5-6 to TRBJ1-4; 11 bases agree with TRBD1. This CDR3 spans 17 amino acids. J was trimmed by 5 bases and V by 4 bases; bases with no gene match: 10. Germline-derived CDR1 and CDR2 are SGHDT and YYEEEE. The CDR3 region is CASSPGQGAKENEKLFF. The CDR3 DNA is TGTGCCAGCAGCCCCGGACAGGGGGCGAAGGAAAATGAAAAACTGTTTTTT. The whole variable domain, remainder taken from reference TRBV5-6 and TRBJ1-4, is DAGVTQSPTHLIKTRGQQVTLRCSPKSGHDTVSWYQQALGQGPQFIFQYYEEEERQRGNFPDRFSGHQFPNYSSELNVNALLLGDSALYLCASSPGQGAKENEKLFFGSGTQLSVL.

Concerning this clone itself: Other nucleotide sequences from this sample produce the same CDR3. This chain links TRBV28 with TRBJ2-7, with D uncertain. The CDR3 sequence is 13 residues long. Germline lookup yields CDR1 MDHEN and CDR2 SYDVKM. V lost 3 bases and J lost 3, with 9 bases in between. The CDR3 region is CASSLGQVYEQYF. The CDR3 DNA is TGTGCCAGCAGTTTGGGTCAGGTCTACGAGCAGTACTTC.

This sequence joins TRBV21-1 and TRBJ2-1. TRBV21-1 is classified as a pseudogene. This CDR3 is built from 15 residues. CDR3 loop: CASSKSQWKLNEQFF. CDR3 in DNA: TGTGCCAGCAGCAAATCTCAGTGGAAGCTCAATGAGCAGTTCTTC.

This clone showed up just once. The rearrangement links TRBV9 to TRBJ2-3; 9 bases align to TRBD2. The CDR3 consists of 17 residues. Germline CDR1 reads SGDLS; CDR2 reads YYNGEE. Germline trimming cut 0 bases from V and 5 bases from J; bases unmatched to any gene: 10. CDR3 loop: CASSVGGGGRAIDTQYF. Written as DNA, the CDR3 is TGTGCCAGCAGCGTAGGGGGCGGCGGGAGGGCCATAGATACGCAGTATTTT.

This clone was counted a few times. The V gene is TRBV29-1, the J gene TRBJ1-5, with a possible D match to TRBD1 (5 bases). Per germline, CDR1 SQVTM and CDR2 ANQGSEA. The CDR3 covers 14 residues. With 4 bases removed from V and 5 bases from J, the gap between germline ends came to 15 bases. Written as DNA, the CDR3 is TGCAGCGTTGTGGCAGGAGGCAGGGATCAGCCCCAGCATTTT. It translates to CSVVAGGRDQPQHF.

The V gene is TRBV2, the J gene TRBJ1-4, with 12 nucleotides matching TRBD1. The CDR3 contains 17 residues. Trimming took 6 bases from V and 2 from J; bases not matched to a gene: 7. CDR1 is SNHLY and CDR2 is FYNNEI in the germline V gene. The CDR3 nucleotides read TGTGCCAGCAGGCGGGGGACAGGGGGCAGGACTAATGAAAAACTGTTTTTT. Its protein is CASRRGTGGRTNEKLFF.

CDR3 in DNA: TGTGCCAGCAGCGCCCGATTGGCAGGACAGGGGGCGAACAATGAGCAGTTCTTC. Residues: CASSARLAGQGANNEQFF. The chain combines TRBV9 with TRBJ2-1, with TRBD1 matching over 11 bases. V lost 3 bases and J lost 5; bases outside the gene matches: 13. The CDR3 totals 18 residues. CDR1 SGDLS and CDR2 YYNGEE come from the germline V gene.

The gene calls are TRBV2 and TRBJ2-5; the D call may be TRBD1 or TRBD2 (5 bases each). The CDR3 covers 12 residues. Germline-derived CDR1 and CDR2 are SNHLY and FYNNEI. Trimming took off 7 bases at V and 5 bases at J, with 11 bases between the two ends. The CDR3 sequence is CASTGREETQYF. The CDR3 bases are TGTGCCAGCACAGGCAGGGAGGAGACCCAGTACTTC. Together with reference TRBV2 and TRBJ2-5, the CDR3 gives the full variable domain: EPEVTQTPSHQVTQMGQEVILRCVPISNHLYFYWYRQILGQKVEFLVSFYNNEISEKSEIFDDQFSVERPDGSNFTLKIRSTKLEDSAMYFCASTGREETQYFGPGTRLLVL.

The rearrangement uses TRBV11-1 and TRBJ1-2, with D unresolved. Germline assignment: CDR1 SGHAT and CDR2 FQDESV (reference sequence). The CDR3 covers 15 residues. V was pared by 0 bases and J by 4 bases, with 12 bases between. In nucleotides, the CDR3 is TGTGCCAGCAGCTTAGCCGGGGAGGAGGGCTATGGCTACACCTTC. Translation gives CASSLAGEEGYGYTF.

The chain has TRBV7-2 and TRBJ2-3; 10 bases agree with TRBD2. This CDR3 is 20 amino acids long. Germline CDR1 SGHTA, CDR2 FQGNSA. The junction had 12 bases not matched to a gene; V was cut back by 0 bases and J by 0 bases. CDR3 DNA sequence: TGTGCCAGCAGCTTAGCTAGCGGGAGGTACAGTTCTCCTAGCACAGATACGCAGTATTTT. The encoded protein is CASSLASGRYSSPSTDTQYF.

This chain connects TRBV11-2 to TRBJ2-7, with 12 nucleotides matching TRBD2. V gave up 6 bases and J gave up 4 bases; unmatched junction bases: 13. Per germline, CDR1 SGHAT and CDR2 FQNNGV. CDR3 size: 17 residues. Here the CDR3 DNA reads TGTGCCAGCAGAAAACCCTTCGGGACTAGCGGGTCGTACGAGCAGTACTTC. This sequence encodes CASRKPFGTSGSYEQYF.

The rearrangement joins TRBV19 to TRBJ2-2; tentatively, D is TRBD1 (6 bases). Germline assignment: CDR1 LNHDA and CDR2 SQIVND (reference sequence). Trimming left V 7 bases short and J 5 bases short, with 17 bases between. There are 15 residues in the CDR3. In DNA, the CDR3 is TGTGCCAGTAATAGACAGGACCGATGGACCGGGGAGCTGTTTTTT. Translating it yields CASNRQDRWTGELFF.

V and J are TRBV5-8 and TRBJ1-4, with D possibly matching TRBD1 (5 bases). The CDR3 extends over 15 amino acids. The germline V and J ends were trimmed by 2 bases and 6 bases, with 14 bases remaining between them. Looked up from germline, CDR1 is SGHTS and CDR2 is YDEGEE. The CDR3 loop reads CASSFQPGHYEKLFF. For the CDR3, the DNA is TGTGCCAGCAGCTTTCAACCGGGGCACTATGAAAAACTGTTTTTT. Filled out from reference TRBV5-8 and TRBJ1-4, the complete variable domain reads EAGVTQSPTHLIKTRGQQATLRCSPISGHTSVYWYQQALGLGLQFLLWYDEGEERNRGNFPPRFSGRQFPNYSSELNVNALELEDSALYLCASSFQPGHYEKLFFGSGTQLSVL.

The chain has TRBV30 and TRBJ1-5; D possibly corresponds to TRBD1 (6 bases). V dropped 0 bases and J dropped 3 bases, with 12 bases sitting between them. Per germline, CDR1 GTSNPN and CDR2 SVGIG (reference sequence). The length of the CDR3 is 15 residues. The DNA for the CDR3 is TGTGCCTGGAGTGTATGGAGGGGGGTCAATCAGCCCCAGCATTTT. As protein: CAWSVWRGVNQPQHF. The complete variable domain, with remaining parts taken from reference TRBV30 and TRBJ1-5, reads SQTIHQWPATLVQPVGSPLSLECTVEGTSNPNLYWYRQAAGRGLQLLFYSVGIGQISSEVPQNLSASRPQDRQFILSSKKLLLSDSGFYLCAWSVWRGVNQPQHFGDGTRLSIL.

CDR3 nucleotide sequence: TGCGCCAGCAGCTCACAGGGCTCTGGAAACACCATATATTTT. It specifies CASSSQGSGNTIYF. The chain combines TRBV5-1 with TRBJ1-3, with a possible D match to TRBD1 (6 bases). The V gene's germline CDR1 is SGHRS and CDR2 YFSETQ. The CDR3 runs to 14 residues. Trimming pared 3 bases from V and 0 bases from J, leaving 7 bases between.

J is TRBJ2-7 and V is TRBV6-5, with D possibly being TRBD2 (5 bases). V lost 1 base, J lost 2 bases, and 9 bases lay in between. The CDR3 length is 14 residues. Germline V gene lookup returns CDR1 MNHEY and CDR2 SVGAGI. The CDR3 DNA reads TGTGCCAGCAGTTACTTGGACTCAACCTACGAGCAGTACTTC. The encoded protein is CASSYLDSTYEQYF.

The chain combines TRBV11-2 with TRBJ1-5; a weak D match, TRBD1 (6 bases). Germline CDR1 and CDR2: SGHAT and FQNNGV. The CDR3 is 14 amino acids. The CDR3 sequence: CASGGGPRDQPQHF. The CDR3 DNA reads TGTGCTTCCGGCGGGGGCCCAAGGGATCAGCCCCAGCATTTT.

The J gene is TRBJ2-3, the V gene TRBV5-6; 9 positions agree with TRBD2. This CDR3 comprises 18 residues. V shed 8 bases, J shed 1 base, and the junction held 17 bases outside the gene matches. Germline lookup yields CDR1 SGHDT and CDR2 YYEEEE. The CDR3, as DNA: TGTGCCAGTTCCCTCCTCGCGGGAGGGGGCTTCGGCACAGATACGCAGTATTTT. It yields the protein CASSLLAGGGFGTDTQYF.

The chain couples TRBV29-1 to TRBJ1-1; 7 bases are shared with TRBD1. Trimming removed 2 bases from V and 4 bases from J; junction bases left unmatched: 13. The length of the CDR3 is 16 residues. Per germline, CDR1 SQVTM and CDR2 ANQGSEA. The CDR3 sequence is CSVEQEGARRSTEAFF. The CDR3 DNA sequence: TGCAGCGTTGAACAGGAGGGGGCGCGTAGGAGCACTGAAGCTTTCTTT. Full variable domain (remainder filled in from reference TRBV29-1 and TRBJ1-1): SAVISQKPSRDICQRGTSLTIQCQVDSQVTMMFWYRQQPGQSLTLIATANQGSEATYESGFVIDKFPISRPNLTFSTLTVSNMSPEDSSIYLCSVEQEGARRSTEAFFGQGTRLTVV.